The rows below give T cell receptor beta chains drawn from one sample of a study of T cells in Graves' hyperthyroidism and ophthalmopathy. TCRdb redid the calling of the multiplex PCR reads with MiXCR, one entry per CDR3 protein. Of about 400,000 distinct CDR3 sequences in the sample, roughly 15% were seen once. Sequenced input: blood. The receptors shown here come from a woman between 55 and 75 years old with Graves' ophthalmopathy. Both conserved end residues are part of each CDR3. D genes are given only for firm matches. Size values are once, few and many counts, or a class for expanded clones, and some rows have none.

V gene: TRBV27
clone size: few
J gene: TRBJ1-1
D gene: TRBD1
CDR3 protein: CASSPGQGFLQAFF
CDR3 DNA: TGTGCCAGCAGCCCGGGACAGGGGTTCCTCCAAGCTTTCTTT

V gene: TRBV29-1
clone size: -
J gene: TRBJ2-7
D gene: -
CDR3 protein: CSVEVDPYEQYF
CDR3 DNA: TGCAGCGTTGAAGTTGATCCTTACGAGCAGTACTTC

V gene: TRBV6-1
clone size: many
J gene: TRBJ2-2
D gene: -
CDR3 protein: CAGKKGHGANTGELFF
CDR3 DNA: TGTGCCGGGAAGAAAGGTCACGGCGCGAACACCGGGGAGCTGTTTTTT

V gene: TRBV5-1
clone size: few
J gene: TRBJ2-1
D gene: TRBD2
CDR3 protein: CASSMRTSGRMNEQFF
CDR3 DNA: TGCGCCAGCAGCATGCGGACTAGCGGGAGGATGAATGAGCAGTTCTTC

V gene: TRBV28
clone size: few
J gene: TRBJ2-5
D gene: -
CDR3 protein: CASGSGQGRETQYF
CDR3 DNA: TGTGCCAGCGGTTCGGGGCAGGGAAGAGAGACCCAGTACTTC

V gene: TRBV7-9
clone size: many
J gene: TRBJ1-1
D gene: -
CDR3 protein: CASSLGGMSLNTEAFF
CDR3 DNA: TGTGCCAGCAGCTTAGGAGGGATGAGCTTGAACACTGAAGCTTTCTTT

V gene: TRBV18
clone size: -
J gene: TRBJ2-1
D gene: -
CDR3 protein: CASSPLRSAHSYNEQFF
CDR3 DNA: TGTGCCAGCTCACCACTTCGGAGTGCGCATTCCTACAATGAGCAGTTCTTC

V gene: TRBV28
clone size: many
J gene: TRBJ2-5
D gene: -
CDR3 protein: CASSIRGTQYF
CDR3 DNA: TGTGCCAGCAGTATCCGGGGGACCCAGTACTTC

V gene: TRBV7-2
clone size: many
J gene: TRBJ2-5
D gene: -
CDR3 protein: CASSYALGGRETQYF
CDR3 DNA: TGTGCCAGCAGTTACGCCTTAGGGGGGCGAGAGACCCAGTACTTC

V gene: TRBV28
clone size: many
J gene: TRBJ2-7
D gene: -
CDR3 protein: CASSSSRGGQYF
CDR3 DNA: TGTGCCAGCAGTTCGAGCAGGGGCGGGCAGTACTTC

V gene: TRBV4-1
clone size: -
J gene: TRBJ2-5
D gene: TRBD1
CDR3 protein: CASSHWDRQETQYF
CDR3 DNA: TGCGCCAGCAGCCATTGGGACAGGCAAGAGACCCAGTACTTC

V gene: TRBV20-1
clone size: many
J gene: TRBJ2-1
D gene: TRBD2
CDR3 protein: CSATTSGAFGNEQFF
CDR3 DNA: TGCAGTGCCACTACTAGCGGGGCCTTCGGGAATGAGCAGTTCTTC

V gene: TRBV10-3
clone size: many
J gene: TRBJ2-1
D gene: TRBD2
CDR3 protein: CAISATSGAGNEQFF
CDR3 DNA: TGTGCCATCAGTGCCACAAGCGGGGCGGGAAATGAGCAGTTCTTC

V gene: TRBV3-1
clone size: many
J gene: TRBJ2-5
D gene: TRBD2
CDR3 protein: CASSQEGTSSETQYF
CDR3 DNA: TGTGCCAGCAGCCAAGAAGGGACTAGCTCTGAGACCCAGTACTTC

V gene: TRBV2
clone size: few
J gene: TRBJ1-4
D gene: -
CDR3 protein: CASRDLATNEKLFF
CDR3 DNA: TGTGCCAGCAGGGACTTGGCAACTAATGAAAAACTGTTTTTT

V gene: TRBV10-2
clone size: -
J gene: TRBJ2-1
D gene: -
CDR3 protein: CASSESGSYNEQFF
CDR3 DNA: TGCGCCAGCAGTGAGAGCGGCTCCTACAATGAGCAGTTCTTC